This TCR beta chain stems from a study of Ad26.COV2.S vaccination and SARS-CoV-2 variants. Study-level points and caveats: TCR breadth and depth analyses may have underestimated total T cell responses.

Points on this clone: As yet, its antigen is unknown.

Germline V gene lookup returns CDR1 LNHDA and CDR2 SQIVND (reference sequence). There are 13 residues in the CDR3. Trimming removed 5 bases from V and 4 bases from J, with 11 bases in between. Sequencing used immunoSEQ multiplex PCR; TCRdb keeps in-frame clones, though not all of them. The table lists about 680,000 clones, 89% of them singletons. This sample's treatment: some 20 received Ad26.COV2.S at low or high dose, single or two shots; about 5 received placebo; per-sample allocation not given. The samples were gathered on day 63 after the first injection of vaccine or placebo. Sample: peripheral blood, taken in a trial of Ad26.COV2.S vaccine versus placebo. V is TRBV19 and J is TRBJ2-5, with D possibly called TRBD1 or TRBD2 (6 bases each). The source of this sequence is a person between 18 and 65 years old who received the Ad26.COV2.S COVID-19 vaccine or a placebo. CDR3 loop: CASSGKGGETQYF. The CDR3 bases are TGTGCCAGTAGTGGTAAGGGGGGAGAGACCCAGTACTTC.